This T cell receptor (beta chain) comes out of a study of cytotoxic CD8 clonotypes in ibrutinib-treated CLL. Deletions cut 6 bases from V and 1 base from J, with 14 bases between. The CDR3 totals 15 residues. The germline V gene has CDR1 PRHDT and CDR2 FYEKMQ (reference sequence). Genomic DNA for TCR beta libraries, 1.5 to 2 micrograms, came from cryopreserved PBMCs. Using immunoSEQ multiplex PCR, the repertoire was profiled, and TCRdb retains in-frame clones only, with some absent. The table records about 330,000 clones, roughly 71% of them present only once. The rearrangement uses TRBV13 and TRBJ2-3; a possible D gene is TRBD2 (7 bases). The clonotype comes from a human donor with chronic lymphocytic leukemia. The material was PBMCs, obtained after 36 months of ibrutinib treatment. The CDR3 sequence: CASSPRGAGTDTQYF. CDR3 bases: TGTGCCAGCAGTCCCCGGGGGGCGGGCACAGATACGCAGTATTTT.